A single count supports the clone carrying this TCR beta chain. Its matching antigen is unknown. Second-dose groups at about 4 or about 12 weeks were pooled. The sample belongs to a study of T cell responses to AZD1222 COVID-19 vaccine. Notes on the study in general: Nearly half of unique spike-specific TCRs reportedly avoided B.1.351 and B.1.1.7 mutated regions. Females outnumbered males among donors, who were mostly white British; clonal diversity was possibly underestimated. Sampling that yielded the repertoires occurred only after the peak T cell response.

V shed 1 base and J shed 0 bases, with 10 bases lying between them. Germline CDR1 reads LGHDT; CDR2 reads YNNKEL (reference sequence). This CDR3 is built from 16 residues. Clones were read by immunoSEQ multiplex PCR, and TCRdb kept only the in-frame ones, dropping some. Of 150,000 to 200,000 clones in the sample, 88% were seen once. The genes are TRBV3-1 (or the pseudogene TRBV3-2) and TRBJ2-1, with D unclear. This receptor was identified in an adult who received the AZD1222 COVID-19 vaccine. The sequencing used peripheral blood, collected 28 days after the second AZD1222 dose. This chain's CDR3 is CASSQVPGRSYNEQFF. The CDR3 nucleotides read TGTGCCAGCAGCCAAGTACCAGGACGCTCCTACAATGAGCAGTTCTTC.